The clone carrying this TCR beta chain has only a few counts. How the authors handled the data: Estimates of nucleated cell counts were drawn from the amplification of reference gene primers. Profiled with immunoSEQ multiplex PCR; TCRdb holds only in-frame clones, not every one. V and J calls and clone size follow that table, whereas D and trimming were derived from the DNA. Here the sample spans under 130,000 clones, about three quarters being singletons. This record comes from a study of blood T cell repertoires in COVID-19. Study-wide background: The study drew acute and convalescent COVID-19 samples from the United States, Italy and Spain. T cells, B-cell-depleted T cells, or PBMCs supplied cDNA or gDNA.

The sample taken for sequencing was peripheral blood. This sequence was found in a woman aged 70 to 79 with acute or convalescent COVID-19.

DNA for the CDR3: TGTGCCAGCAGTGTAGGGACAGGTCGGGTGTTAGACTACGAGCAGTACTTC. It yields the protein CASSVGTGRVLDYEQYF. The chain is built from TRBV13 and TRBJ2-7, with 8 bases that match TRBD1. There are 17 residues in the CDR3. The V segment lost 6 bases and the J segment 3 bases; nucleotides outside the gene matches: 16. In germline, CDR1 is PRHDT, CDR2 FYEKMQ (reference sequence).